The clone carrying this T cell receptor beta chain was picked up a small number of times. The antigen remains unidentified. This entry is derived from a study of T-cell reconstitution after alpha-beta-depleted transplantation in children. Study observations and caveats: T-cell counts and diversity were attributed mostly to newly produced T cells one year after transplant. Several hundred expanded graft clones reportedly gave rise to the alpha-beta T cells present about two months after transplant. Recipient T cells and thymic progenitors that survived were the source of the high TCRbeta diversity seen at day 60 in some patients.

The CDR3 loop spans 14 amino acids. Between the trimmed V and J ends, which lost 2 bases and 7 bases, there was a span of 15 bases. The germline V gene has CDR1 MDHEN and CDR2 SYDVKM. This sample's TCRbeta library carried unique molecular identifier barcodes. TCRdb analysed the PCR reads with MiXCR anew, one entry per CDR3 protein. This sample carries some 78,000 distinct CDR3 sequences, 13% to 15% of them seen once, and the ten largest clones take 27%. This TCR came from a male patient aged 2 to 10 who had a stem cell transplant for acute lymphoblastic leukemia, so the T cells may come from the graft donor. The chain joins TRBV28 to TRBJ2-7; D is possibly TRBD1 (5 bases). The sample here was PBMCs, mostly from graft donor cells, taken 180 days after TCRalphabeta/CD19-depleted stem cell transplant. CDR3 nucleotides: TGTGCCAGCAGTTTAGGCAGGGCCCCCGGGGAGCAGTACTTC. Protein: CASSLGRAPGEQYF.